The source of this T cell receptor (beta chain) is a study of cytomegalovirus exposure and HLA in healthy donors. Across the whole study: About 85 million unique TCR sequences came from HLA-typed donors in an early release.

The PCR contained 60 Vbeta and 13 Jbeta primers. Original handling: A later analysis counted roughly 74 million unique TCR beta chains, around 10 million shared. TCRdb's table, derived via immunoSEQ multiplex PCR, lists solely in-frame clones and lacks some. The DNA gave D and trimming, while V, J and clone size come from that table. The sample carries under 200,000 clones, about 80% recorded once. CDR1 and CDR2 (germline): MGHRA, YSYEKL. Trimming shortened V by 1 base and J by 11 bases, and 14 bases separated the two germline ends. The CDR3 spans 13 residues. The chain links TRBV4-1 to TRBJ1-1; D ambiguous. Sequencing input: PBMCs. The receptor comes from a man aged 25-45 years in good health and CMV-seronegative. Written as DNA, the CDR3 is TGCGCCAGCAGCCAAGTAAACCCAACGCGGGCTTTCTTT. It specifies CASSQVNPTRAFF.